The 8 T cell receptor beta chains below come from one sample, sequenced in a study of blood T cell repertoires in COVID-19. Assay: immunoSEQ multiplex PCR; the TCRdb copy retains only in-frame clones and omits some. Altogether about 160,000 clones are present, 85% to 95% being singletons, with the ten largest covering 0.53%. The sample was peripheral blood. These receptors all stem from a man aged 45-65 years with acute or convalescent COVID-19.

This chain connects TRBV25-1 to TRBJ2-1, with 9 bases lining up with TRBD2. The CDR3 has 17 amino acids. Germline V CDR1 and CDR2: MGHDK, SYGVNS. J gave up 3 bases and V 3 bases, and 9 bases lay outside the gene matches. CDR3 sequence (DNA): TGTGCCAGCAGTGAGATCCATAGCGGGGGCATCTACAATGAGCAGTTCTTC. Translating it yields CASSEIHSGGIYNEQFF.

The chain employs TRBV3-1 (or the pseudogene TRBV3-2) and TRBJ2-5, with a weak D call TRBD2 (5 bases). Germline CDR1 is LGHDT and CDR2 is YNNKEL (reference sequence). Trimming took 0 bases from V and 5 from J, leaving 10 bases between them. This CDR3 spans 14 amino acids. The CDR3 here is CASSQELATETQYF. The CDR3 nucleotides are TGTGCCAGCAGCCAAGAATTAGCGACCGAGACCCAGTACTTC.

The rearrangement links TRBV6-5 to TRBJ2-7, with D possibly being TRBD2 (6 bases). V was pared by 5 bases and J by 4 bases, with 12 bases between. The germline V gene has CDR1 MNHEY and CDR2 SVGAGI. This CDR3 is built from 13 residues. The CDR3 is CASSKARGYEQYV. CDR3 DNA sequence: TGTGCCAGCAGTAAGGCTCGGGGGTACGAGCAGTACGTC.

This clone was counted many times. This sequence joins TRBV4-2 and TRBJ2-1; TRBD2 might be the D (7 bases). The ends were cut back, 2 bases at V and 2 bases at J, with 10 bases in the middle. The CDR3 extends over 15 amino acids. CDR1 LGHNA and CDR2 YNFKEQ come from the germline V gene. CDR3 loop: CASSQNGGPYNEQFF. The DNA of the CDR3 is TGTGCCAGCAGCCAAAACGGGGGGCCCTACAATGAGCAGTTCTTC.

The rearrangement links TRBV5-5 to TRBJ1-1; perhaps TRBD1 as D (6 bases). This CDR3 region has 14 residues. In germline, CDR1 is SGHKS, CDR2 YYEKEE (reference sequence). Deletions cut 3 bases from V and 2 bases from J, with 11 bases between. As DNA, the CDR3 is TGTGCCAGCAGCTGGAGACAGGTCAACACTGAAGCTTTCTTT. Translating it yields CASSWRQVNTEAFF.

This clone was counted a single time. The chain couples TRBV6-1 to TRBJ2-2; no definite D call. This CDR3 has 16 residues. The V and J ends lost 2 bases and 2 bases respectively, with 12 bases between them. The germline V gene encodes CDR1 MNHNS and CDR2 SASEGT. CDR3: CASSESLGRNTGELFF. The CDR3, as DNA: TGTGCCAGCAGTGAATCCTTGGGCAGAAACACCGGGGAGCTGTTTTTT.

The V call is TRBV5-1, the J call TRBJ2-2, with 7 bases fitting TRBD1. The CDR3 runs 17 residues. Germline lookup yields CDR1 SGHRS and CDR2 YFSETQ. V shed 5 bases, J shed 5 bases, and the junction held 15 bases outside the gene matches. CDR3 sequence: CASSTGTVTMGTGELFF. DNA of the CDR3: TGCGCCAGCAGTACCGGGACAGTTACAATGGGGACCGGGGAGCTGTTTTTT.

V gene TRBV24-1 combines with J gene TRBJ1-2; 9 positions agree with TRBD1. J gave up 8 bases and V 4 bases, and 4 bases lay outside the gene matches. Germline CDR1 and CDR2: KGHDR and SFDVKD. This CDR3 is 13 amino acids long. CDR3 in amino acids: CATSEQGASGYTF. The CDR3 DNA follows: TGTGCCACCAGTGAACAGGGGGCGTCCGGCTACACCTTC.